What follows are 8 T cell receptor beta chains derived from one specimen sequenced in a study of blood T cells in healthy people across ages. The use of a sample-barcoded 5' primer and a J-beta primer mix characterized a second PCR of about 7 to 12 cycles. TCRdb re-derived calls from the 5' RACE reads in MiXCR, one entry per CDR3 protein. Of about 2 million distinct CDR3 sequences listed, 49% are singletons. Sequencing was carried out using blood. The receptor set was obtained from a woman aged 40 to 50 in good health.

The chain links TRBV29-1 to TRBJ2-7, with 7 bases identical to TRBD1. The J segment lost 5 bases and the V segment lost 7 bases, leaving 8 bases of the junction unmatched. CDR1 and CDR2 (germline): SQVTM, ANQGSEA. The CDR3 spans 12 residues. The chain's CDR3 is CSATGARDEQYF. For the CDR3, the DNA is TGCAGCGCTACAGGGGCGCGGGACGAGCAGTACTTC.

The chain recombines TRBV7-3 with TRBJ2-5; 12 bases align to TRBD2. The CDR3 has 14 amino acids. Germline V gene data show CDR1 as SGHTA and CDR2 as FQGTGA. Unmatched junction bases numbered 9, after V lost 5 bases and J lost 11 bases. The CDR3 region is CASSPSGGAREQYF. In nucleotides, the CDR3 is TGTGCCAGCAGCCCTAGCGGGGGGGCTCGGGAGCAGTACTTC.

In its sample, this clonotype was seen a few times. The rearrangement uses TRBV5-1 and TRBJ2-5; TRBD2 agrees at 8 bases. This CDR3 is 16 amino acids long. Germline V gene lookup returns CDR1 SGHRS and CDR2 YFSETQ. The V gene end was trimmed by 4 bases and the J gene end by 5 bases; junction bases not matched to a gene: 13. Here the CDR3 DNA reads TGCGCCAGCAGCCCAGCTAGCGGGCGGACTCGGGAGACCCAGTACTTC. Amino acid sequence: CASSPASGRTRETQYF.

This clonotype was detected once. The chain has TRBV20-1 and TRBJ1-2; 9 bases line up with TRBD1. Trimming took 3 bases from V and 5 from J; bases not matched to a gene: 4. The CDR3 is 13 amino acids. Germline V gene data show CDR1 as DFQATT and CDR2 as SNEGSKA (reference sequence). The CDR3 DNA reads as TGCAGTGCTAGGGAGACAGGGGGGTATGGCTACACCTTC. Encoded protein: CSARETGGYGYTF.

J is TRBJ2-5 and V is TRBV4-3, with 7 bases matching TRBD1. Germline trimming cut 5 bases from V and 4 bases from J; bases unmatched to any gene: 10. The CDR3 extends over 15 amino acids. Per the germline V gene, CDR1 is LGHNA and CDR2 is YSLEER. CDR3 sequence: CASSTDPAGGETQYF. CDR3 DNA: TGCGCCAGCAGCACAGACCCAGCAGGGGGAGAGACCCAGTACTTC.

Only a few counts were recorded for this clonotype. This chain links TRBV20-1 with TRBJ2-1; D is undetermined. V lost 3 bases, J lost 9 bases, and 9 bases lay in between. This CDR3 contains 11 residues. The germline V gene has CDR1 DFQATT and CDR2 SNEGSKA (reference sequence). The CDR3 DNA reads TGCAGTGCTAGTTCCGTGGGTGAGCAGTTCTTC. Protein: CSASSVGEQFF.

CDR3 sequence reads: CASSPSNIRGVGETQYF. For the CDR3, the DNA is TGTGCCAGCAGCCCCTCTAACATCAGGGGGGTGGGAGAGACCCAGTACTTC. The chain links TRBV6-1 to TRBJ2-5; D is perhaps TRBD1 (7 bases). The CDR3 is 17 residues long. The germline gives CDR1 MNHNS, CDR2 SASEGT. V lost 6 bases, J lost 4 bases, and 24 bases lay in between.

This chain uses TRBV24-1 with TRBJ2-5; 7 bases fit TRBD1. After removal of 1 base from V and 1 base from J, the junction contained 5 bases not matched to a gene. Germline CDR1 reads KGHDR; CDR2 reads SFDVKD. The CDR3 has 16 residues. The CDR3 region has the DNA TGTGCCACCAGTGATTTCCCCCAGGGGGTCCAAGAGACCCAGTACTTC. Its protein product is CATSDFPQGVQETQYF.